This T cell receptor (beta chain) derives from a study of T cell responses to AZD1222 COVID-19 vaccine. Overall study findings and caveats: Baseline testing showed seropositivity in only five to seven AZD1222 recipients. Scientists sampled the repertoires only once the peak T cell response had passed.

TCRdb's copy holds only in-frame clones and misses some; the assay was immunoSEQ multiplex PCR. The sample has 90,000 to 130,000 clones, about 87% seen once. Trimming removed 1 base from V and 5 bases from J, with 11 bases in between. There are 14 residues in the CDR3. Germline lookup yields CDR1 KGHSH and CDR2 LQKENI. Concerning this clone: The antigen is undetermined.

The sequence came from an adult in good health. The material was peripheral blood, obtained on day 0 of AZD1222 vaccination. J is TRBJ1-1 and V is TRBV18; D may be TRBD1 (6 bases). DNA of the CDR3: TGTGCCAGCTCACCACTACAGGGAGGTACTGAAGCTTTCTTT. It yields the protein CASSPLQGGTEAFF. The full variable domain, in which reference TRBV18 and TRBJ1-1 provide the parts outside the CDR3, is NAGVMQNPRHLVRRRGQEARLRCSPMKGHSHVYWYRQLPEEGLKFMVYLQKENIIDESGMPKERFSAEFPKEGPSILRIQQVVRGDSAAYFCASSPLQGGTEAFFGQGTRLTVV.